This T cell receptor beta chain is drawn from a study of T cells in women clearing cervical HPV infection. Study details: No precancer developed; the control's incident HPV16 infection cleared within 12 months.

For this clone: The antigen is unknown. The read stops 3 residues short of the end of the CDR3; the missing end is completed from the germline J gene.

Method: immunoSEQ multiplex PCR; TCRdb's copy keeps in-frame clones and lacks some. The sample table sets out tens of thousands of clones. J lost 2 bases, V lost 7 bases, and 17 bases had no gene match. The germline V gene has CDR1 LNHDA and CDR2 SQIVND (reference sequence). The CDR3 extends over 18 amino acids. Study observations and caveats: CIN3+ cases had significantly higher TCR repertoire richness than controls, but evenness did not differ. TRBV6-7 abundance was lower in cases than controls (around 0.1% versus 0.15%).

The clonotype was recovered from a woman between 18 and 70 years old with a cervical HPV16 infection that either progressed to CIN3+ or cleared (not recorded which). The sample taken for sequencing was blood buffy coat. The rearrangement uses TRBV19 and TRBJ1-5; TRBD1 matches at 7 bases. The CDR3 sequence is CASTAPGQTSWGNQPQHF. The sequenced part of the CDR3 DNA is TGTGCCAGTACCGCACCGGGACAGACCTCTTGGGGCAATCAGCCC. Full variable domain (rest looked up from reference TRBV19 and TRBJ1-5): DGGITQSPKYLFRKEGQNVTLSCEQNLNHDAMYWYRQDPGQGLRLIYYSQIVNDFQKGDIAEGYSVSREKKESFPLTVTSAQKNPTAFYLCASTAPGQTSWGNQPQHFGDGTRLSIL.